This passage covers 15 T cell receptor beta chains from one sample sequenced in a study of blood T cell repertoires in COVID-19. TCRdb's copy holds only in-frame clones and misses some; the assay was immunoSEQ multiplex PCR. This repertoire shows 150,000 to 200,000 clones, roughly four fifths found once; its top ten account for 22%. Input material: peripheral blood. The source of these receptors is a woman of 80 years or more with acute or convalescent COVID-19.

The sample holds a few counts of this clone. This rearrangement joins TRBV6-5 to TRBJ2-7; 9 bases agree with TRBD2. CDR1 MNHEY and CDR2 SVGAGI come from the germline V gene. The CDR3 runs to 13 residues. Trimming at V came to 8 bases and at J to 2 bases, leaving 4 bases not matched to a gene. The CDR3 region is CASEREAAYEQYF. Here the CDR3 DNA reads TGTGCCAGCGAGCGGGAGGCCGCCTACGAGCAGTACTTC.

This sequence joins TRBV7-7 and TRBJ2-7; 7 nucleotides line up with TRBD2. The junction had 7 bases not matched to a gene; V was cut back by 5 bases and J by 0 bases. Germline-derived CDR1 and CDR2 are SSHAT and FNYEAQ (reference sequence). CDR3 length: 15 amino acids. The CDR3 DNA reads TGTGCCAGCAGCCTATTAGCGGGTAACTCCTACGAGCAGTACTTC. It translates to CASSLLAGNSYEQYF.

This clone has just a few counts. The chain carries TRBV4-1 and TRBJ2-2; 11 positions match TRBD2. The CDR3 length is 18 residues. The germline gives CDR1 MGHRA, CDR2 YSYEKL. The trim removed 4 bases at V and 7 bases at J, leaving 14 bases unmatched. Here the CDR3 reads CASSPRALAGGFGGELFF. The DNA for the CDR3 is TGCGCCAGCAGCCCGAGGGCGCTAGCGGGAGGATTTGGCGGGGAGCTGTTTTTT.

This chain connects TRBV6-2 or TRBV6-3 to TRBJ2-7, with unresolved D. V was clipped by 4 bases and J by 0 bases, with 13 bases between them. CDR3 length: 15 amino acids. Germline V gives CDR1 MNHEY, CDR2 SVGEGT. The CDR3 DNA reads TGTGCCAGCAGTTCCTTGGCGGTGAACTCCTACGAGCAGTACTTC. Protein product: CASSSLAVNSYEQYF.

The chain employs TRBV4-2 and TRBJ2-7; no reliable D call. There are 14 residues in the CDR3. CDR1 is LGHNA and CDR2 is YNFKEQ in the germline V gene. V dropped 0 bases and J dropped 4 bases, with 10 bases sitting between them. The CDR3 bases are TGTGCCAGCAGCCAAGACATTACTATTTACGAGCAGTACTTC. It is translated as CASSQDITIYEQYF.

The V call is TRBV27, the J call TRBJ2-7, with 13 bases fitting TRBD2. The trim removed 5 bases at V and 1 base at J, leaving 5 bases unmatched. The CDR3 sequence is 16 residues long. In germline, CDR1 is MNHEY, CDR2 SMNVEV (reference sequence). CDR3 loop: CASSPGTSGESYEQYF. CDR3 sequence (DNA): TGTGCCAGCAGTCCGGGGACTAGCGGGGAGTCCTACGAGCAGTACTTC.

V is TRBV21-1 and J is TRBJ2-7; the table gives TRBD2 as D, unverified against the DNA. TRBV21-1 is listed as a pseudogene. CDR3 length equals 17 residues. DNA for the CDR3: TGTGCCAGCAGCAATCAGGGTCTAGCGGCCAGCTCCTACGAGCAGTACTTC. This encodes CASSNQGLAASSYEQYF.

The CDR3 region has the DNA TGCGCCAGCGACGGCGGCGGAAACACCATATATTTT. The encoded protein is CASDGGGNTIYF. This rearrangement joins TRBV10-2 to TRBJ1-3; D gene unclear. CDR1 WSHSY and CDR2 SAAADI come from the germline V gene. V lost 8 bases to trimming and J lost 4 bases, with 9 bases between them. This CDR3 spans 12 amino acids.

This rearrangement joins TRBV5-1 to TRBJ2-7; tentatively, D is TRBD2 (6 bases). V gave up 5 bases and J gave up 3 bases, with 12 bases separating them. This CDR3 has 13 amino acids. CDR1 and CDR2 (germline): SGHRS, YFSETQ. Here the CDR3 reads CASRVSSGYEQYF. The DNA of the CDR3 is TGCGCCAGCAGGGTGAGTAGCGGCTACGAGCAGTACTTC. Full variable domain (outside the CDR3, taken from reference TRBV5-1 and TRBJ2-7): KAGVTQTPRYLIKTRGQQVTLSCSPISGHRSVSWYQQTPGQGLQFLFEYFSETQRNKGNFPGRFSGRQFSNSRSEMNVSTLELGDSALYLCASRVSSGYEQYFGPGTRLTVT.

This clone was observed a handful of times. The chain links TRBV29-1 to TRBJ1-2, with TRBD1 identical over 7 bases. V shed 4 bases, J shed 8 bases, and the junction held 7 bases outside the gene matches. This CDR3 contains 12 residues. The germline gives CDR1 SQVTM, CDR2 ANQGSEA. CDR3 nucleotides: TGCAGCGTTGGTTGGAGGGGGCAGGGCTACACCTTC. It encodes CSVGWRGQGYTF.

CDR3 bases: TGCGCCAGCAGCCCCCGGACTAGCGCGGGCGATGAGCAGTTCTTC. It yields the protein CASSPRTSAGDEQFF. The gene calls are TRBV5-1 and TRBJ2-1, with 9 bases identical to TRBD2. V lost 4 bases to trimming and J lost 8 bases; unmatched junction nucleotides: 10. Germline V lookup: CDR1 SGHRS, CDR2 YFSETQ. This CDR3 region has 15 residues.

This sequence joins TRBV6-6 and TRBJ2-7; TRBD2 aligns across 9 bases. The CDR3 runs 16 residues. V shed 2 bases and J 2 bases; nucleotides not matched to a gene: 7. Germline V gene sequence: CDR1 MNHNY, CDR2 SVGAGI (reference sequence). As DNA, the CDR3 is TGTGCCAGCAGTTACGGAGAGACTAGCGGAACCTACGAGCAGTACTTC. This gives the protein CASSYGETSGTYEQYF.

The chain links TRBV10-3 to TRBJ2-3, with 8 nucleotides matching TRBD1. Germline lookup yields CDR1 ENHRY and CDR2 SYGVKD. This CDR3 is 15 amino acids long. V shed 6 bases, J shed 5 bases, and the junction held 10 bases outside the gene matches. CDR3 DNA: TGTGCCATCAGAAAGAAAGGACAGGGACAAGATACGCAGTATTTT. This translates into CAIRKKGQGQDTQYF.

A note on this clone: This CDR3 is also generated by other DNA sequences in the sample. The genes are TRBV14 and TRBJ2-7, with D maybe TRBD1 (6 bases). CDR3 length equals 14 residues. The V end lost 0 bases, the J end lost 1 base, and 7 bases lay between the germline ends. CDR1 is SGHDN and CDR2 is FVKESK in the germline V gene. CDR3 protein: CASSQEQGSYEQYF. In DNA form, the CDR3 reads TGTGCCAGCAGCCAAGAACAGGGATCCTACGAGCAGTACTTC.

This clone was counted only a few times. This chain joins TRBV20-1 and TRBJ2-7; 11 bases align to TRBD2. CDR1 is DFQATT, CDR2 SNEGSKA, per germline (reference sequence). This CDR3 has 15 residues. With 3 bases clipped from V and 1 base from J, the junction kept 5 bases outside the gene matches. CDR3 in amino acids: CSASGTSGRSYEQYF. CDR3 DNA: TGCAGTGCTAGTGGGACTAGCGGACGATCCTACGAGCAGTACTTC.